The present T cell receptor (beta chain) was sequenced within a study of shared clonotypes between healthy human individuals. Overall study: The cohort comprised two women and a few men. Their ages spanned 18 to 49 years.

Study-level findings and limits: Sampling covered blood only; tissue repertoires likely differ. Despite large depth, rarefaction showed incomplete sorted-subset sequencing.

The input for sorted-subset replicate PCRs was about 0.2 ug DNA, about 30,000 T cell genomes. TCRdb's table, derived via immunoSEQ multiplex PCR, lists solely in-frame clones and lacks some. Of some 650,000 clones listed, almost 97% are singletons. About this clone itself: What it binds is not known.

CDR1 is SGHAT and CDR2 is FQNNGV in the germline V gene. This CDR3 is built from 15 residues. V lost 5 bases and J 2 bases, leaving 15 bases between the germline ends. The TCR sequence derives from a woman aged 25 to 39 in good health. Sequencing input: naive CD4+ T cells sorted from blood. Subset noted: CD45RA+ positively selected. The gene calls are TRBV11-2 and TRBJ2-5; D is possibly TRBD1 (6 bases). CDR3 nucleotide sequence: TGTGCCAGCAGCCGGACAGCATCGCAGCAAGAGACCCAGTACTTC. Protein product: CASSRTASQQETQYF.